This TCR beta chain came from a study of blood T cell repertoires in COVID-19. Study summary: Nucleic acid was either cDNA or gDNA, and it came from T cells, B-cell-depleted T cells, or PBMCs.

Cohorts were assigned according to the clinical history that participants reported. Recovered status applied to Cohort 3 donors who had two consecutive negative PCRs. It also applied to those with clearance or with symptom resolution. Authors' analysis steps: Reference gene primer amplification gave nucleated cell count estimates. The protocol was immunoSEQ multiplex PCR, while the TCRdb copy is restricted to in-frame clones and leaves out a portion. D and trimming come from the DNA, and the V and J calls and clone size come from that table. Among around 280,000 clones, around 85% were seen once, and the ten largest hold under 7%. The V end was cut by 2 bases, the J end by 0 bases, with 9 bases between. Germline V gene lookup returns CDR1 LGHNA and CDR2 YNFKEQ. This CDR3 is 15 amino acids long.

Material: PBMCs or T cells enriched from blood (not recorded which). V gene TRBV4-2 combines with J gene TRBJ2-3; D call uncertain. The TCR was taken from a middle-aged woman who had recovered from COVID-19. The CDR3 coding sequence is TGTGCCAGCAGCCAAAGACACATTAGCACAGATACGCAGTATTTT. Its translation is CASSQRHISTDTQYF.